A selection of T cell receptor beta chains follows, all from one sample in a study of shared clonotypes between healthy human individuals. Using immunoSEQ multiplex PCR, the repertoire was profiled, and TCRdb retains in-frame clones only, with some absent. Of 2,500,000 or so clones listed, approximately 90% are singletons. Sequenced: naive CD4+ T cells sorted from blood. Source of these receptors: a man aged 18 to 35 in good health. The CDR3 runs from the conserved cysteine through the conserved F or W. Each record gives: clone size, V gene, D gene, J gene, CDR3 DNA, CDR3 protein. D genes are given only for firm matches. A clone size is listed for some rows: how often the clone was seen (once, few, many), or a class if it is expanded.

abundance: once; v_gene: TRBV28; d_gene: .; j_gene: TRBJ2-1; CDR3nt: TGTGCCAGCAGTGGACGACTGAACAATGAGCAGTTCTTC; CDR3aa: CASSGRLNNEQFF
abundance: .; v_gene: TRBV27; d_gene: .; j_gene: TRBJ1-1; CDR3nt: TGTGCCAGCAGTTCACGGACGTTGAAGATGAACACTGAAGCTTTCTTT; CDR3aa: CASSSRTLKMNTEAFF
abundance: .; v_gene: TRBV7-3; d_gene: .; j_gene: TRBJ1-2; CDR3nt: TGTGCCAGCAGCTTAGGGGGAGGGGAATCTAACTATGGCTACACCTTC; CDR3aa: CASSLGGGESNYGYTF
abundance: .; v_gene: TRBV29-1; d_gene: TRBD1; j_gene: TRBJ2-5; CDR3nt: TGCAGCGTTGCCTTCGGACAGGGGGCCTGGGAGACCCAGTACTTC; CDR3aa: CSVAFGQGAWETQYF
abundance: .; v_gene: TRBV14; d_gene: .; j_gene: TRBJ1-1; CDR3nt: TGTGCCAGCAGCGTACAGGGCTCGAACACTGAAGCTTTCTTT; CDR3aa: CASSVQGSNTEAFF
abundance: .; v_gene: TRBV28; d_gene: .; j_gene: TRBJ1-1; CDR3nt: TGTGCGCTCGGTAGGAGGACTTCCATGAACACTGAAGCTTTCTTT; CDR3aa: CALGRRTSMNTEAFF
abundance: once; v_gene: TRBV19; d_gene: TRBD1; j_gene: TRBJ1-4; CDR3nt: TGTGCCAGTAGTCGGACAGGGGGCACATCTAATGAAAAACTGTTTTTT; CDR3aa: CASSRTGGTSNEKLFF
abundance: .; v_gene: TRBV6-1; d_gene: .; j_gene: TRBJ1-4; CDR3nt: TGTGCCAGCAGAGAAGGCCGGGGACGGACTAATGAAAAACTGTTTTTT; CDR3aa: CASREGRGRTNEKLFF
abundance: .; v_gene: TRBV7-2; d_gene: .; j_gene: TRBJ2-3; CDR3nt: TGTGCCAGCAGCCCCCAGGGGGGTAGCACAGATACGCAGTATTTT; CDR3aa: CASSPQGGSTDTQYF
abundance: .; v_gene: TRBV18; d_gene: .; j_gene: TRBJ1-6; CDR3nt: TGTGCCAGCTCCGAGAGGCTGAATTCACCCCTCCACTTT; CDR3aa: CASSERLNSPLHF
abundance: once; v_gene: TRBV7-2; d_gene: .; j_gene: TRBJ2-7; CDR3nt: TGTGCCAGCAGCTTAAACAGGAAAAACTACGAGCAGTACTTC; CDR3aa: CASSLNRKNYEQYF
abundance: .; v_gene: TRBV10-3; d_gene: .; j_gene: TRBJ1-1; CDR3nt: TGTGCCATCAGTGAGTCTCTGGGCGACAACACTGAAGCTTTCTTT; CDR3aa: CAISESLGDNTEAFF
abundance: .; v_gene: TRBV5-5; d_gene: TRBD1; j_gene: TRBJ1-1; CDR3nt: TGTGCCAGCAACTTCGCCCCGACAGGGCCATACGCTGAAGCTTTCTTT; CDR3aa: CASNFAPTGPYAEAFF
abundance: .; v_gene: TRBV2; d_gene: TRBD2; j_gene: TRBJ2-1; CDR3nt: TGTGCCAGCAGTGAAAGGGATAGCGGGAGGTCCTACAATGAGCAGTTCTTC; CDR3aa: CASSERDSGRSYNEQFF
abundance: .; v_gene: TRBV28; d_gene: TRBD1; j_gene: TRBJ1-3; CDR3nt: TGTGCCAGCAGTGACAGGGGGCTCCCCGGAAACACCATATATTTT; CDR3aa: CASSDRGLPGNTIYF
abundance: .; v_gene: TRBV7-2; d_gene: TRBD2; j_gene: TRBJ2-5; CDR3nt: TGTGCCAGCAGCTTAGGGGGGACTAGCGGGATCGAGACCCAGTACTTC; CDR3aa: CASSLGGTSGIETQYF